Listed below are T cell receptor beta chains from one sample, sequenced in a study of early T cells in non-severe SARS-CoV-2 infection. TCRdb recomputed calls from the 5' RACE reads with MiXCR, one row per CDR3 protein. The table records tens of thousands of distinct CDR3 sequences, roughly 6.5% of them present only once. The sequenced sample consisted of whole blood. Receptor source: an adult who was a healthcare worker with PCR-confirmed SARS-CoV-2 infection or an uninfected control (not recorded which). Both conserved end residues are part of each CDR3. A D gene is named only where the DNA matches it firmly. A clone size is listed for some rows: how often the clone was seen (once, few, many), or a class if it is expanded.

v_call,clone_size,d_call,j_call,cdr3_nt,cdr3_aa
TRBV9,.,.,TRBJ2-3,TGTGCCAGCAGCGCCGGAACTCTTTCGGGGGATGTTCGGAACACAGATACGCAGTATTTT,CASSAGTLSGDVRNTDTQYF
TRBV2,many,.,TRBJ1-6,TGTGCCAGCAACCAGAATAATTCACCCCTCCACTTT,CASNQNNSPLHF
TRBV20-1,.,.,TRBJ2-5,TGCAGCGGGACACGCGTGCAAGAGACCCAGTACTTC,CSGTRVQETQYF
TRBV29-1,few,.,TRBJ1-6,TGCAGCTCCAGGGGATCACCCCTCCACTTT,CSSRGSPLHF
TRBV5-1,few,TRBD1,TRBJ2-5,TGCGCCAGCAGCTCCCGGACAGGGTATCAAGAGACCCAGTACTTC,CASSSRTGYQETQYF
TRBV4-3,many,TRBD1,TRBJ2-5,TGCGCCAGCAGCCGGTCCGGGACAGGGAAAGAGACCCAGTACTTC,CASSRSGTGKETQYF
TRBV6-1,few,TRBD1,TRBJ2-3,TGTGCCAGCAGTGAAGACAGGGGGCAAGATACGCAGTATTTT,CASSEDRGQDTQYF
TRBV4-1,few,TRBD1,TRBJ2-2,TGCGCCAGCAGCCAAACAGGGGTAGCGGGGGAGCTGTTTTTT,CASSQTGVAGELFF
TRBV28,few,.,TRBJ1-5,TGTGCCAGCAGTTATCCCCTGGGCGGCAATCAGCCCCAGCATTTT,CASSYPLGGNQPQHF
TRBV27,.,TRBD1,TRBJ2-6,TGTGCCAGCAGTTCAAAAGCCATAGACAGGGTCCGCTCTGGGGCCAACGTCCTGACTTTC,CASSSKAIDRVRSGANVLTF
TRBV7-2,many,.,TRBJ2-1,TGTGCCAGCAGCTTAGTTTGGCAAGCCGGTGAGCAGTTCTTC,CASSLVWQAGEQFF
TRBV20-1,many,TRBD1,TRBJ1-2,TGCAGTGCTAGGGACAGGGGAAGGGGTAACTATGGCTACACCTTC,CSARDRGRGNYGYTF
TRBV20-1,many,TRBD2,TRBJ2-2,TGCAGTGCTAGAGAGGGGACTAGCGGGGACACCGGGGAGCTGTTTTTT,CSAREGTSGDTGELFF